The present entry profiles one T cell receptor beta chain with its context. Some clones are missing from TCRdb's copy, which holds only in-frame ones; the method was immunoSEQ multiplex PCR. The data contain roughly 70,000 clones, around 91% of them seen just once; the ten biggest clones take up around 0.38%. In germline, CDR1 is SEHNR, CDR2 FQNEAQ (reference sequence). V gave up 5 bases and J gave up 5 bases, with 13 bases separating them. There are 13 residues in the CDR3. These data belong to a study of technical replicates of blood from a handful of donors. The sequence derives from a human donor in good health. Sample: T cells isolated from PBMCs. This chain connects TRBV7-9 to TRBJ2-7; D remains unclear. Here the CDR3 reads CASSHPIRNEQYF. In DNA form, the CDR3 reads TGTGCCAGCAGCCATCCCATCAGAAACGAGCAGTACTTC.